The entry below describes one T cell receptor beta chain. No antigen is known for it. This entry is derived from a study of CD8 T cells in Susac syndrome. Reverse transcription used about 0.45 to 1 ug RNA and random hexamers. Multiplex PCR with immunoSEQ amplified the TCR beta CDR3 across 54 Vbeta and 13 Jbeta. TCRdb independently ran MiXCR on the immunoSEQ multiplex PCR reads; one entry per CDR3 protein. The repertoire consists of 300,000 or so distinct CDR3 sequences, with 92% occurring once and the leading ten covering roughly 0.059%. Study findings and constraints: The authors acknowledged that the study's TCR sequencing and HLA analysis involved relatively few individuals.

CD8+ and CD4+ T cells from blood underwent TCR beta sequencing. Germline V gives CDR1 SQVTM, CDR2 ANQGSEA. With V trimmed by 4 bases and J by 2 bases, 4 bases remained unmatched. This CDR3 contains 13 residues. J is TRBJ1-2 and V is TRBV29-1; 7 bases line up with TRBD1. The sample consisted of CD4+ T cells from PBMCs. The TCR sequence derives from a human donor with multiple sclerosis. The CDR3 DNA reads as TGCAGCGTTGGGCAGGGGGGGAACTATGGCTACACCTTC. Its protein is CSVGQGGNYGYTF.